This passage covers 25 T cell receptor beta chains from one sample sequenced in a study of graft-versus-host responses after intestinal transplantation. These receptors' antigens are unknown. Measured with immunoSEQ multiplex PCR; TCRdb has only the in-frame clones, and not every one. The sample records 85,000 to 100,000 clones, approximately 90% being singletons. The sequencing here drew on unstimulated CD4+ T cells sorted from spleen or lymph node cells, taken before intestinal transplant. These receptors all come from a human donor who received an intestinal transplant.

CDR3 nucleotide sequence: TGTGCCAGCAGTTCCCCCCTAGCGGGAGAGGGGCACAATGAGCAGTTCTTC. It codes for CASSSPLAGEGHNEQFF. The chain recombines TRBV28 with TRBJ2-1; 10 bases fit TRBD2. The CDR3 has 17 amino acids. Trimming took 4 bases from V and 5 from J; bases not matched to a gene: 11. Per germline, CDR1 MDHEN and CDR2 SYDVKM.

This chain connects TRBV28 to TRBJ1-3; D may be TRBD1 (5 bases). This CDR3 is 12 amino acids long. The V end was cut by 10 bases, the J end by 4 bases, with 11 bases between. The germline V gene encodes CDR1 MDHEN and CDR2 SYDVKM. Here the CDR3 DNA reads TGTGCCATTTCAGGGTTCGGAAACACCATATATTTT. Amino acids: CAISGFGNTIYF.

The rearrangement links TRBV30 to TRBJ2-1, with 8 bases identical to TRBD2. V lost 1 base, J lost 13 bases, and 21 bases stayed unmatched. CDR1 is GTSNPN and CDR2 is SVGIG in the germline V gene (reference sequence). This CDR3 has 17 residues. CDR3 nucleotide sequence: TGTGCCTGGAGTGACTTTGAGCTGTCGGGACTAGGAGACGCTCAGTTCTTC. Translation: CAWSDFELSGLGDAQFF.

The J gene is TRBJ1-1, the V gene TRBV29-1; no clear D. Germline V gene data show CDR1 as SQVTM and CDR2 as ANQGSEA. Trimming removed 7 bases from V and 0 bases from J, with 21 bases in between. There are 16 residues in the CDR3. The CDR3 sequence: CSAVPLYGSMNTEAFF. Here the CDR3 DNA reads TGCAGCGCCGTACCCCTCTACGGGAGTATGAACACTGAAGCTTTCTTT.

In its sample, this clone was seen a few times. The chain recombines TRBV4-2 with TRBJ1-4; the D is unclear. V lost 1 base, J lost 5 bases, and 17 bases lay in between. Looked up from germline, CDR1 is LGHNA and CDR2 is YNFKEQ. This CDR3 has 17 residues. Here the CDR3 reads CASSQVSATAANEKLFF. The DNA for the CDR3 is TGTGCCAGCAGCCAAGTTTCGGCCACGGCGGCAAATGAAAAACTGTTTTTT.

V gene TRBV28 combines with J gene TRBJ2-3; possible D gene TRBD1, 6 bases. The CDR3 runs 15 residues. V dropped 3 bases and J dropped 1 base, with 11 bases sitting between them. Germline CDR1 and CDR2: MDHEN and SYDVKM. CDR3 sequence reads: CASSFRGGGTDTQYF. CDR3 coding DNA: TGTGCCAGCAGTTTCAGGGGTGGGGGCACAGATACGCAGTATTTT.

This clone was seen once. The chain uses TRBV4-1 and TRBJ1-5, with TRBD1 identical over 8 bases. This CDR3 spans 15 amino acids. Trimming removed 0 bases from V and 6 bases from J; junction bases left unmatched: 4. Germline values: CDR1 MGHRA, CDR2 YSYEKL. The chain's CDR3 is CASSQDGQGGQPQHF. CDR3 nucleotides: TGCGCCAGCAGCCAAGATGGACAGGGAGGTCAGCCCCAGCATTTT.

The chain carries TRBV12-5 and TRBJ2-2, with TRBD1 matching 7 bases. The germline V gene has CDR1 LGHNT and CDR2 FRNRAP. With V trimmed by 6 bases and J by 6 bases, 7 bases remained unmatched. The CDR3 spans 14 residues. The CDR3 reads CASGPRTGAGELFF. In DNA form, the CDR3 reads TGTGCTAGTGGCCCCAGGACAGGTGCCGGGGAGCTGTTTTTT.

The rearrangement joins TRBV2 to TRBJ2-1; D is possibly TRBD2 (6 bases). The germline V gene has CDR1 SNHLY and CDR2 FYNNEI. The CDR3 loop spans 15 amino acids. Deletions cut 3 bases from V and 3 bases from J, with 12 bases between. The CDR3: CASSEQLANYNEQFF. The CDR3 coding sequence is TGTGCCAGCAGTGAGCAACTAGCTAACTACAATGAGCAGTTCTTC. Full variable domain (missing parts from reference TRBV2 and TRBJ2-1): EPEVTQTPSHQVTQMGQEVILRCVPISNHLYFYWYRQILGQKVEFLVSFYNNEISEKSEIFDDQFSVERPDGSNFTLKIRSTKLEDSAMYFCASSEQLANYNEQFFGPGTRLTVL.

CDR3 protein: CASSLTSTGQETQYF. The DNA of the CDR3 is TGCGCCAGCAGTCTAACGAGCACAGGGCAAGAGACCCAGTACTTC. V is TRBV4-3 and J is TRBJ2-5; D perhaps matches TRBD1 (6 bases). This CDR3 spans 15 amino acids. Per germline, CDR1 LGHNA and CDR2 YSLEER. V gave up 6 bases and J gave up 2 bases, with 16 bases separating them.

The V gene is TRBV5-5, the J gene TRBJ2-7; D is unclear. The CDR3 has 14 residues. Looked up from germline, CDR1 is SGHKS and CDR2 is YYEKEE (reference sequence). The V end lost 0 bases, the J end lost 4 bases, and 11 bases lay between the germline ends. The CDR3 bases are TGTGCCAGCAGCTTGGGGTCCGGTGATTACGAGCAGTACTTC. Protein product: CASSLGSGDYEQYF.

The gene calls are TRBV7-3 and TRBJ2-1; TRBD2 aligns across 11 bases. The CDR3 loop spans 16 amino acids. V lost 0 bases and J lost 4; bases outside the gene matches: 2. Per the germline V gene, CDR1 is SGHTA and CDR2 is FQGTGA. CDR3 in amino acids: CASSLTSGGGYNEQFF. CDR3 coding DNA: TGTGCCAGCAGCTTAACTAGCGGGGGGGGATACAATGAGCAGTTCTTC.

The genes are TRBV6-6 and TRBJ1-2; D perhaps matches TRBD1 (6 bases). The V end was cut by 4 bases, the J end by 4 bases, with 19 bases between. There are 16 residues in the CDR3. The germline CDR1 and CDR2 sequences are MNHNY and SVGAGI (reference sequence). This chain's CDR3 is CASSLLGGDRPYGYTF. In DNA form, the CDR3 reads TGTGCCAGCAGTTTACTAGGCGGTGACAGGCCCTATGGCTACACCTTC.

This clone appeared once. The rearrangement uses TRBV7-2 and TRBJ2-2; D remains unclear. The V end lost 1 base, the J end lost 2 bases, and 5 bases lay between the germline ends. This CDR3 has 14 amino acids. Per germline, CDR1 SGHTA and CDR2 FQGNSA. As DNA, the CDR3 is TGTGCCAGCAGCTTAGATGTAAACACCGGGGAGCTGTTTTTT. Translating it yields CASSLDVNTGELFF.

The chain links TRBV5-1 to TRBJ1-2; the match to TRBD1 covers 7 bases. This CDR3 has 16 residues. The ends lost 0 bases at V and 0 bases at J; junction bases unmatched: 5. Germline CDR1 SGHRS, CDR2 YFSETQ. The CDR3 loop is CASSLAAGGANYGYTF. In DNA form, the CDR3 reads TGCGCCAGCAGCTTGGCCGCAGGGGGAGCTAACTATGGCTACACCTTC.

V and J are TRBV6-1 and TRBJ1-3; D remains unclear. The V and J ends lost 7 bases and 3 bases respectively, with 16 bases between them. The CDR3 is made up of 15 amino acids. Germline loops: CDR1 MNHNS, CDR2 SASEGT. This CDR3 reads CASNLGVGGGNTIYF. CDR3 coding DNA: TGTGCCAGCAACCTCGGAGTGGGTGGTGGAAACACCATATATTTT.

J is TRBJ2-7 and V is TRBV7-9, with 15 bases identical to TRBD2. V dropped 2 bases and J dropped 5; count of bases not matched to a gene: 10. This CDR3 comprises 18 residues. In germline, CDR1 is SEHNR, CDR2 FQNEAQ (reference sequence). CDR3 sequence: CASSLLGTSGRFLDEQYF. The CDR3 DNA reads as TGTGCCAGCAGCTTACTCGGGACTAGCGGGAGGTTCCTCGACGAGCAGTACTTC.

The chain carries TRBV30 and TRBJ2-5, with D maybe TRBD1 (6 bases). Between the trimmed V and J ends, which lost 2 bases and 8 bases, there was a span of 27 bases. This CDR3 contains 17 residues. CDR1 is GTSNPN and CDR2 is SVGIG in the germline V gene (reference sequence). The CDR3 sequence: CAWSLQHTGTPKITQYF. The CDR3, as DNA: TGTGCCTGGAGTTTACAACATACCGGGACACCCAAGATCACCCAGTACTTC.

This sequence joins TRBV30 and TRBJ1-6, with 9 bases fitting TRBD1. Germline CDR1 reads GTSNPN; CDR2 reads SVGIG (reference sequence). The CDR3 sequence is 13 residues long. J lost 7 bases, V lost 3 bases, and 1 base had no gene match. In DNA form, the CDR3 reads TGTGCCTGGAGAGGACAGGGGAATTCACCCCTCCACTTT. It encodes CAWRGQGNSPLHF.

The chain combines TRBV19 with TRBJ2-1; 14 nucleotides agree with TRBD2. The CDR3 sequence is 16 residues long. Germline values: CDR1 LNHDA, CDR2 SQIVND (reference sequence). The J segment lost 8 bases and the V segment lost 4 bases, leaving 7 bases of the junction unmatched. The CDR3 DNA reads as TGTGCCAGTAGTACCGGGACTAGCGGGAGACGGGATGAGCAGTTCTTC. Translated, it gives CASSTGTSGRRDEQFF.

This clone was seen once. The chain joins TRBV2 to TRBJ2-1; TRBD2 is a possible D gene (5 bases). The V gene's germline CDR1 is SNHLY and CDR2 FYNNEI. With 0 bases removed from V and 4 bases from J, the gap between germline ends came to 13 bases. The CDR3 extends over 16 amino acids. CDR3 region: CASSEARRAGYNEQFF. CDR3 nucleotide sequence: TGTGCCAGCAGTGAAGCGCGGCGGGCCGGGTACAATGAGCAGTTCTTC. The variable domain in full, with the rest retrieved from reference TRBV2 and TRBJ2-1, is EPEVTQTPSHQVTQMGQEVILRCVPISNHLYFYWYRQILGQKVEFLVSFYNNEISEKSEIFDDQFSVERPDGSNFTLKIRSTKLEDSAMYFCASSEARRAGYNEQFFGPGTRLTVL.

In the case of this clone: Other nucleotide sequences in the sample specify the same CDR3. The rearrangement uses TRBV30 and TRBJ1-3, with D hard to call. The CDR3 has 14 amino acids. The V end was cut by 0 bases, the J end by 2 bases, with 8 bases between. Per germline, CDR1 GTSNPN and CDR2 SVGIG (reference sequence). The CDR3 region is CAWSVGGTGNTIYF. The CDR3 DNA follows: TGTGCCTGGAGTGTGGGAGGGACTGGAAACACCATATATTTT.

This sequence joins TRBV5-1 and TRBJ2-1; TRBD2 aligns across 10 bases. With V trimmed by 1 base and J by 1 base, 8 bases remained unmatched. The CDR3 runs to 18 residues. Germline CDR1 SGHRS, CDR2 YFSETQ. CDR3 amino acids: CASSLFFQREGSYNEQFF. Written as DNA, the CDR3 is TGCGCCAGCAGCTTGTTTTTCCAGCGGGAGGGTTCCTACAATGAGCAGTTCTTC. The whole variable domain, filled in from reference TRBV5-1 and TRBJ2-1, reads KAGVTQTPRYLIKTRGQQVTLSCSPISGHRSVSWYQQTPGQGLQFLFEYFSETQRNKGNFPGRFSGRQFSNSRSEMNVSTLELGDSALYLCASSLFFQREGSYNEQFFGPGTRLTVL.

The chain uses TRBV7-2 and TRBJ2-3; 11 nucleotides align to TRBD2. CDR1 SGHTA and CDR2 FQGNSA come from the germline V gene. Losses at the gene ends were 4 bases for V and 6 bases for J; bases not matched to a gene: 3. This CDR3 comprises 14 residues. DNA of the CDR3: TGTGCCAGCAGCTCGGGACTAGCGGTGGATACGCAGTATTTT. Translation: CASSSGLAVDTQYF.

The chain carries TRBV19 and TRBJ2-3, with D perhaps TRBD2 (6 bases). The V gene's germline CDR1 is LNHDA and CDR2 SQIVND (reference sequence). The CDR3 sequence is 14 residues long. V lost 11 bases to trimming and J lost 4 bases, with 19 bases between them. CDR3 nucleotides: TGTGCCGCCGCTTCCGGGAGTAGCTCAGATACGCAGTATTTT. This codes for CAAASGSSSDTQYF.